This passage covers 23 T cell receptor beta chains from one sample sequenced in a study of cytomegalovirus exposure and HLA in healthy donors. The PCR was carried out with 60 Vbeta primers and 13 Jbeta primers. Measured with immunoSEQ multiplex PCR; TCRdb has only the in-frame clones, and not every one. The sample consists of about 100,000 clones, about 81% of them appearing once. Specimen: PBMCs. The receptors derive from a man aged 45-60 years in good health and CMV-seronegative.

This rearrangement joins TRBV7-9 to TRBJ2-3; 10 bases match TRBD1. The ends lost 3 bases at V and 3 bases at J; junction bases unmatched: 3. Germline loops: CDR1 SEHNR, CDR2 FQNEAQ (reference sequence). The length of the CDR3 is 15 residues. The CDR3 loop is CASSFTGQGTDTQYF. The DNA of the CDR3 is TGTGCCAGCAGCTTTACGGGACAGGGGACAGATACGCAGTATTTT.

The V and J genes are TRBV29-1 and TRBJ1-4; maybe TRBD1 (5 bases). The CDR3 has 15 amino acids. Trimming removed 6 bases at V and 3 bases at J, with 17 bases between. The germline V gene has CDR1 SQVTM and CDR2 ANQGSEA. The DNA for the CDR3 is TGCAGCGTCCTACCCTCAGGGCTACCTAATGAAAAACTGTTTTTT. Protein product: CSVLPSGLPNEKLFF.

Regarding this clone: The sample has other DNA sequences that encode this CDR3 too. The chain employs TRBV6-5 and TRBJ1-1; 7 nucleotides agree with TRBD1. V gave up 7 bases and J gave up 11 bases; unmatched junction bases: 13. The length of the CDR3 is 13 residues. The germline CDR1 and CDR2 sequences are MNHEY and SVGAGI. The CDR3 DNA sequence: TGTGCCAGCAACCTTGAGGGACAGTCGGTGGCTTTCTTT. It yields the protein CASNLEGQSVAFF.

This chain joins TRBV5-1 and TRBJ2-7, with 7 nucleotides matching TRBD1. Germline CDR1 reads SGHRS; CDR2 reads YFSETQ. Unmatched junction bases numbered 6, after V lost 0 bases and J lost 3 bases. This CDR3 contains 15 residues. CDR3 DNA sequence: TGCGCCAGCAGCTTGGGGACCACAGGGGACTACGAGCAGTACTTC. It yields the protein CASSLGTTGDYEQYF.

V and J are TRBV11-2 and TRBJ2-1; 9 bases line up with TRBD2. Trimming removed 5 bases from V and 6 bases from J; junction bases left unmatched: 11. Germline CDR1 reads SGHAT; CDR2 reads FQNNGV. The CDR3 totals 16 residues. The CDR3 region has the DNA TGTGCCAGCAGCACCGGGCGCGGGAGGGGGGCCAATGAGCAGTTCTTC. Residues: CASSTGRGRGANEQFF.

The rearrangement joins TRBV5-1 to TRBJ2-2; perhaps TRBD2 as D (5 bases). V was pared by 10 bases and J by 4 bases, with 17 bases between. The CDR3 contains 14 residues. Germline CDR1 and CDR2: SGHRS and YFSETQ. CDR3: CASQGGLLTGELFF. CDR3 DNA: TGCGCCTCCCAAGGCGGGCTTCTCACCGGGGAGCTGTTTTTT. The whole variable domain, filled in from reference TRBV5-1 and TRBJ2-2, reads KAGVTQTPRYLIKTRGQQVTLSCSPISGHRSVSWYQQTPGQGLQFLFEYFSETQRNKGNFPGRFSGRQFSNSRSEMNVSTLELGDSALYLCASQGGLLTGELFFGEGSRLTVL.

The chain carries TRBV5-1 and TRBJ2-3; D perhaps matches TRBD2 (6 bases). This CDR3 is built from 14 residues. Trimming shortened V by 5 bases and J by 2 bases, and 12 bases separated the two germline ends. CDR1 is SGHRS and CDR2 is YFSETQ in the germline V gene. CDR3 DNA: TGCGCCAGCAGTGCCGGGGACTCCACAGATACGCAGTATTTT. Its translation is CASSAGDSTDTQYF.

This clone is a singleton in its sample. The chain joins TRBV5-5 to TRBJ2-5, with D maybe TRBD2 (6 bases). The germline V gene encodes CDR1 SGHKS and CDR2 YYEKEE (reference sequence). CDR3 length: 15 amino acids. Trimming removed 2 bases at V and 1 base at J, with 12 bases between. CDR3 in DNA: TGTGCCAGCAGCTTCGGGGGAGGCCGCCAAGAGACCCAGTACTTC. Its translation: CASSFGGGRQETQYF.

The chain employs TRBV11-2 and TRBJ1-1; D not resolved. The CDR3 runs 14 residues. Germline assignment: CDR1 SGHAT and CDR2 FQNNGV. V lost 2 bases to trimming and J lost 1 base, with 8 bases between them. CDR3 sequence (DNA): TGTGCCAGCAGCTTATCCCACGGGAACACTGAAGCTTTCTTT. This encodes CASSLSHGNTEAFF.

V is TRBV6-1 and J is TRBJ2-7, with 11 bases lining up with TRBD2. V shed 6 bases and J 2 bases; nucleotides not matched to a gene: 0. Germline V CDR1 and CDR2: MNHNS, SASEGT. The CDR3 is 13 amino acids. CDR3 region: CASRTSGTYEQYF. The DNA for the CDR3 is TGTGCCAGCAGGACTAGCGGGACCTACGAGCAGTACTTC.

The table lists this clone with a count of one. At the DNA level, this CDR3 is encoded by other sequences in the same sample as well. The rearrangement links TRBV11-2 to TRBJ1-4, with a weak D call TRBD1 (6 bases). V shed 1 base and J shed 8 bases, with 14 bases lying between them. The germline gives CDR1 SGHAT, CDR2 FQNNGV. This CDR3 has 15 amino acids. This chain's CDR3 is CASSLATGYYEKLFF. CDR3 sequence (DNA): TGTGCCAGCAGCTTAGCGACAGGATACTACGAAAAACTGTTTTTT.

This chain's CDR3 is CASSPGTSLVEQYF. The CDR3 DNA reads as TGTGCCAGCTCACCAGGGACTAGCCTCGTCGAGCAGTACTTC. The gene calls are TRBV18 and TRBJ2-7; 9 bases are a match to TRBD2. Germline CDR1 and CDR2: KGHSH and LQKENI. The CDR3 covers 14 residues. Trimming took 2 bases from V and 6 from J; bases not matched to a gene: 5.

This clone is classed as medium-sized. The rearrangement links TRBV2 to TRBJ2-1; D may be TRBD2 (6 bases). Trimming removed 6 bases from V and 2 bases from J, with 17 bases in between. Germline values: CDR1 SNHLY, CDR2 FYNNEI. This CDR3 is built from 16 residues. CDR3 region: CASSALGGNAYNEQFF. CDR3 coding DNA: TGTGCCAGCAGCGCCCTCGGGGGTAATGCCTACAATGAGCAGTTCTTC.

The chain carries TRBV19 and TRBJ1-1; D gene uncertain. From germline, CDR1 is LNHDA and CDR2 SQIVND (reference sequence). Trimming removed 6 bases from V and 3 bases from J, with 17 bases in between. The CDR3 loop spans 15 amino acids. The CDR3, as DNA: TGTGCCAGTAGCCGCGGCGGAAGGGAGGACACTGAAGCTTTCTTT. Encoded protein: CASSRGGREDTEAFF.

The chain uses TRBV6-1 and TRBJ2-7; tentatively, D is TRBD2 (5 bases). CDR1 MNHNS and CDR2 SASEGT come from the germline V gene. This CDR3 is built from 15 residues. V lost 6 bases and J 4 bases, leaving 19 bases between the germline ends. Here the CDR3 reads CASSERLTGVYEQYF. The CDR3 region has the DNA TGTGCCAGCAGCGAGAGACTAACGGGTGTTTACGAGCAGTACTTC.

This clone was recorded once. The chain has TRBV28 and TRBJ1-2, with a weak D call TRBD1 (6 bases). The CDR3 sequence is 13 residues long. Germline V gene data show CDR1 as MDHEN and CDR2 as SYDVKM. Trimming took off 5 bases at V and 4 bases at J, with 11 bases between the two ends. The CDR3 nucleotides are TGTGCCAGCAGTATCCAGACAGGCTATGGCTACACCTTC. It encodes CASSIQTGYGYTF.

The V and J genes are TRBV5-8 and TRBJ2-5; TRBD2 matches at 15 bases. CDR1 is SGHTS, CDR2 YDEGEE, per germline. The CDR3 contains 17 residues. The ends lost 3 bases at V and 4 bases at J; junction bases unmatched: 7. The CDR3 DNA reads TGTGCCAGCAGCTGGACCGGGACTAGCGGGGGGCCAGAGACCCAGTACTTC. Protein sequence: CASSWTGTSGGPETQYF. The variable domain in full, completed from reference TRBV5-8 and TRBJ2-5, reads EAGVTQSPTHLIKTRGQQATLRCSPISGHTSVYWYQQALGLGLQFLLWYDEGEERNRGNFPPRFSGRQFPNYSSELNVNALELEDSALYLCASSWTGTSGGPETQYFGPGTRLLVL.

The genes are TRBV6-5 and TRBJ2-4; 9 bases agree with TRBD2. Unmatched junction bases numbered 4, after V lost 2 bases and J lost 2 bases. Germline V gene sequence: CDR1 MNHEY, CDR2 SVGAGI. This CDR3 comprises 16 residues. CDR3 residues: CASSYSGGTTKNIQYF. Written as DNA, the CDR3 is TGTGCCAGCAGTTACAGCGGGGGGACTACCAAAAACATTCAGTACTTC.

The chain recombines TRBV7-2 with TRBJ2-7, with 7 bases fitting TRBD1. The V gene's germline CDR1 is SGHTA and CDR2 FQGNSA. Germline trimming cut 3 bases from V and 0 bases from J; bases unmatched to any gene: 14. CDR3 size: 18 residues. CDR3 protein: CASSFRMSMTGSSYEQYF. For the CDR3, the DNA is TGTGCCAGCAGCTTCCGAATGTCAATGACAGGGTCCTCCTACGAGCAGTACTTC.

A few counts support this clone. The chain carries TRBV7-9 and TRBJ2-1, with 7 positions matching TRBD1. The trim removed 2 bases at V and 4 bases at J, leaving 2 bases unmatched. The CDR3 loop spans 14 amino acids. Per germline, CDR1 SEHNR and CDR2 FQNEAQ (reference sequence). CDR3 amino acids: CASSLQTGYNEQFF. The CDR3 DNA reads as TGTGCCAGCAGCTTACAGACAGGGTACAATGAGCAGTTCTTC.

This clone has only a few counts. The gene calls are TRBV5-3 and TRBJ1-3; possibly TRBD1 for D (6 bases). TRBV5-3 is designated an ORF whose function remains uncertain. V gave up 3 bases and J gave up 1 base, with 20 bases separating them. The CDR3 is 18 residues long. CDR3 protein: CARSSAPDSAMSGNTIYF. For the CDR3, the DNA is TGTGCCAGAAGCTCTGCCCCGGACAGCGCCATGTCTGGAAACACCATATATTTT.

V usage is TRBV7-9 and J usage is TRBJ2-7, with D tentatively TRBD2 (6 bases). This CDR3 region has 14 residues. V was clipped by 3 bases and J by 3 bases, with 12 bases between them. The germline V gene has CDR1 SEHNR and CDR2 FQNEAQ (reference sequence). This CDR3 is CASSLSGTFYEQYF. The CDR3 DNA reads TGTGCCAGCAGCTTGTCCGGGACTTTCTACGAGCAGTACTTC.

The chain carries TRBV2 and TRBJ2-5; TRBD1 agrees at 11 bases. The CDR3 consists of 17 residues. J was trimmed by 1 base and V by 8 bases; bases with no gene match: 12. From germline, CDR1 is SNHLY and CDR2 FYNNEI. CDR3 residues: CASGGVRDRGTQETQYF. The CDR3 region has the DNA TGTGCCAGCGGGGGAGTCCGGGACAGGGGGACCCAAGAGACCCAGTACTTC.